The following is a T cell receptor (beta chain) sequence with its context. This clonotype was seen many times. Which antigen it targets is not known. Per-nucleotide qualities are absent, and no much larger clonotype sits a single base away. These data belong to a study of spatial heterogeneity in lung cancer (dated by TCRdb to the late 2010s). Concerning the study at large: More beta-chain than alpha-chain transcripts were consistently detected, likely reflecting higher beta-chain transcript abundance. In the raw uncorrected reads, each unique combination of TCR and UMI appeared more than ten times on average. The study quantitatively compared TCR alpha and beta repertoires across multiple tumor regions, matched nontumor lung and blood in non-small cell lung cancer. Nonsynonymous mutation counts, determined by whole-exome sequencing of tumor tissue, were related to features of the TCR repertoire. Both alpha and beta chains were TCR-sequenced in samples taken at surgery, namely 220 tumor regions, roughly 64 matched nontumor lung samples and about 58 PBMC samples.

The paper's findings and limits, for the study overall: Ubiquitous expanded tumor TCRs showed up in blood more often at tumor resection than at routine follow-up. Confirming at a functional level the hypothesis that regional TCRs recognize regional mutations was considered to require additional single-cell paired TCR alpha and beta sequencing.

The time point label of this sample denotes: sample taken at primary tumor resection. For TCR sequencing, whole RNA was extracted from tumor and nontumor lung tissue, or from cryopreserved PBMC samples, and no cell sorting was done. Donors were approximately 72 patients with early-stage, untreated non-small cell lung cancer from the lung TRACERx cohort. Only patients for whom sufficient RNA was available from at least two tumor regions were selected for TCR sequencing. Libraries came from 5' RACE. TCRdb lists the instrument as NextSeq 500. In the TCR library protocol, a unique molecular identifier was attached to each TCR cDNA molecule so that PCR and sequencing errors could be corrected. As for the authors' bioinformatics: Decombinator tools were used for TCR identification, UMI-based error correction and CDR3 extraction. Expanded TCRs were defined as those above a frequency of 2 per 1,000, corresponding to the top 1% of the tumor frequency distribution. Rényi diversity was computed with the R vegan package after subsampling each repertoire 100 times to 5,000 TCRs. CDR3 similarity networks were built from amino acid triplet string-kernel similarity, with CDR3s being connected when pairwise similarity was above 0.82. TCRdb itself trimmed the public reads at Q25 with fastp, ran MiXCR and retained productive beta chains. Rows matching on CDR3 protein sequence are summarized as one entry with the most common DNA and genes. TCRdb, not the original authors, processed these V and J calls. The sample table shows fewer than 40,000 distinct CDR3 sequences, and roughly 8% are seen once. The leading ten clones occupy under 30% of the sample.

Sequences were derived from PBMCs, sampled at surgery. This sequence originates from a male donor with early-stage non-small cell lung cancer.

The DNA sequence is given as TGCGCCAGCAGCTTGGTTCCGGGGTCGAACACTGAAGCTTTCTTT. Translation gives CASSLVPGSNTEAFF. The chain is encoded by TRBV5-1 joined to TRBJ1-1, with the D gene not clear enough to name. A distance of 10 bases separates the germline ends of V and J, which lose 0 bases and 1 base respectively. The CDR3 covers 15 residues, taking in both the cysteine and the phenylalanine. The CDR3 DNA has 45 bases and is translated from base 1. CDR1 and CDR2 (SGHRS, YFSETQ) derive from the germline V gene.